This T cell receptor beta chain was profiled in a study of T-cell memory formation after mild COVID-19. MiXCR, applied by TCRdb to the 5' RACE reads, yields one record per CDR3 protein. The data contain 300,000 to 350,000 distinct CDR3 sequences, less than 20% of them seen just once; the ten biggest clones take up 20% to 25%. The CDR3 covers 15 residues. In germline, CDR1 is SNHLY, CDR2 FYNNEI. With V trimmed by 3 bases and J by 7 bases, 8 bases remained unmatched. Material for sequencing was PBMCs or a T cell subset sorted from them (not recorded which). V gene TRBV2 combines with J gene TRBJ2-7, with 11 bases identical to TRBD2. The TCR originated in a young man who had mild COVID-19 (a few samples of this study predate the infection). Cell type and time point are not known. CDR3 loop: CASSESLAGGREQYF. The CDR3 bases are TGTGCCAGCAGTGAGAGCCTAGCGGGGGGTCGGGAGCAGTACTTC.